The clone carrying this TCR beta chain was seen a single time. Its antigen is unknown. Sequencing used immunoSEQ multiplex PCR; TCRdb keeps in-frame clones, though not all of them. In the table there are over 100,000 clones, roughly 93% of which are singletons. This entry comes from a study of siplizumab effects on memory and regulatory T cells. Study conclusions and caveats: Controls had more than 25% Treg-derived mappable alloreactive CD4+ clones on average, versus about 70% with siplizumab. Tracing alloreactive clones into unstimulated subsets worked for only a minor fraction of them. Under siplizumab, alloreactive sequences traced to unstimulated CD4+ memory cells were significantly reduced.

The sequencing input was non-Treg CD4+ T cells sorted from blood. The sequence was collected from a human donor in good health.

The CDR3 protein is CASRLGFLLYGYTF. CDR3 coding DNA: TGTGCCAGCAGGTTAGGGTTTTTACTCTATGGCTACACCTTC. The chain carries TRBV2 and TRBJ1-2, with D uncertain. Germline assignment: CDR1 SNHLY and CDR2 FYNNEI. Trimming took off 6 bases at V and 4 bases at J, with 15 bases between the two ends. This CDR3 comprises 14 residues.